The entry below describes one TCR beta chain. Its antigen is as yet unknown. The CDR3 extends over 15 amino acids. The J segment lost 1 base and the V segment lost 3 bases, leaving 7 bases of the junction unmatched. Per germline, CDR1 DFQATT and CDR2 SNEGSKA (reference sequence). PCR was performed a second time for about 7 to 11 cycles using a sample-barcoded 5' primer and a J-beta primer mix. TCRdb reprocessed the 5' RACE reads with MiXCR, giving one entry per CDR3 protein. The repertoire holds 750,000 to 850,000 distinct CDR3 sequences, with around a quarter as singletons. The entry originates in a study of blood T cells in healthy people across ages. The study, taken as a whole, reports: As age increased, TCR beta diversity per million T cells fell in a roughly linear fashion. Diversity estimates from one million T cells were considered underestimates.

These records were also assigned to another study, of T cells of mothers and their children.

Source material: blood. The chain couples TRBV20-1 to TRBJ2-7, with TRBD1 identical over 9 bases. The origin of this receptor is a boy aged 5-17 years in good health. DNA of the CDR3: TGCAGTGCTAGCGCCTCAGGGACAGGGTCCTACGAGCAGTACTTC. It yields the protein CSASASGTGSYEQYF.